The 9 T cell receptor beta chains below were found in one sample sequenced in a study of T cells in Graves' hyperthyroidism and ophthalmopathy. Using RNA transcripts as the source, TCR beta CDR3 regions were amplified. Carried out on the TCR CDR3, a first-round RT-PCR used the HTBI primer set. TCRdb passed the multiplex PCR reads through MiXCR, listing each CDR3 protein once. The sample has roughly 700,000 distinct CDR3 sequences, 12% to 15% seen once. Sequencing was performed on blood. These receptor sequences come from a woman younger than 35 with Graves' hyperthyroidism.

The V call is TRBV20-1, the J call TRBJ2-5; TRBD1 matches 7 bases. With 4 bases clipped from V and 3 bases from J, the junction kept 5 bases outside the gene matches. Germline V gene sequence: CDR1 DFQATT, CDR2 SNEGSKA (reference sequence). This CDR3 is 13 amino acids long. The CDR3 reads CSANLQGKETQYF. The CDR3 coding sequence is TGCAGTGCTAACCTACAGGGGAAAGAGACCCAGTACTTC.

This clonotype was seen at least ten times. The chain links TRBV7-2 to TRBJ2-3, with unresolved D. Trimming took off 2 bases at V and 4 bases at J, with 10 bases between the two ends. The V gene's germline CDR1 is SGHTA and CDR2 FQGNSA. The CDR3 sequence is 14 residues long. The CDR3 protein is CASSLMVASDTQYF. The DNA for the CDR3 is TGTGCCAGCAGCTTAATGGTCGCGTCAGATACGCAGTATTTT.

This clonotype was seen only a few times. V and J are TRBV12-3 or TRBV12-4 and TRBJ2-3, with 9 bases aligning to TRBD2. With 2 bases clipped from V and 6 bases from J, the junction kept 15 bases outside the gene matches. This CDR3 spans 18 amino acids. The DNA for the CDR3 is TGTGCCAGCAGTTTAATGGGGGGCCTAGCGGGAAGGTCGGATACGCAGTATTTT. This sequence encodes CASSLMGGLAGRSDTQYF.

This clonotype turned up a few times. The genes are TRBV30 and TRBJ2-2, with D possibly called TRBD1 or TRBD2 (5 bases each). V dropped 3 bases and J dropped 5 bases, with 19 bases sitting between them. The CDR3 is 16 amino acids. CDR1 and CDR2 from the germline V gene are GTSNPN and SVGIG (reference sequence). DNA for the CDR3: TGTGCCTGGAGACCGGGACCCAGAAAGGGGACCGGGGAGCTGTTTTTT. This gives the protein CAWRPGPRKGTGELFF.

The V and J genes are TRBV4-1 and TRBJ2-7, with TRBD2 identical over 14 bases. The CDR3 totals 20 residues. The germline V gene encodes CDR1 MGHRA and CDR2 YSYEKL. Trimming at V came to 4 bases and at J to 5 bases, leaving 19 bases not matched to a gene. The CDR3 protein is CASSPYPAPRLAGGPNEQYF. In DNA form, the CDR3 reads TGCGCCAGCAGCCCGTACCCTGCCCCTCGACTAGCGGGAGGGCCCAACGAGCAGTACTTC.

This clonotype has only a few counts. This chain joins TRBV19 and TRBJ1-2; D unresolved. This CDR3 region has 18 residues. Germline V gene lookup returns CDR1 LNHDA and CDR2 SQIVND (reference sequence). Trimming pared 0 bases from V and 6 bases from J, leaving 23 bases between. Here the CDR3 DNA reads TGTGCCAGTAGTATAGATCCCCCCAGCCAAAGCCCTCTCCATGGCTACACCTTC. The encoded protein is CASSIDPPSQSPLHGYTF. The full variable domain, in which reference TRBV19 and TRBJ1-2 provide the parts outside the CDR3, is DGGITQSPKYLFRKEGQNVTLSCEQNLNHDAMYWYRQDPGQGLRLIYYSQIVNDFQKGDIAEGYSVSREKKESFPLTVTSAQKNPTAFYLCASSIDPPSQSPLHGYTFGSGTRLTVV.

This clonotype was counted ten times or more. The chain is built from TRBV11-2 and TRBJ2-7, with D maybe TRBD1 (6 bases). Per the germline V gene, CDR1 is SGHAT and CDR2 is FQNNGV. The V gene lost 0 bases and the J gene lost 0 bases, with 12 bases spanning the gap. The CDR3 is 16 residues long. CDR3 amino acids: CASSLEAGTISYEQYF. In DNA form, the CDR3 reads TGTGCCAGCAGCTTAGAGGCAGGGACAATCTCCTACGAGCAGTACTTC.

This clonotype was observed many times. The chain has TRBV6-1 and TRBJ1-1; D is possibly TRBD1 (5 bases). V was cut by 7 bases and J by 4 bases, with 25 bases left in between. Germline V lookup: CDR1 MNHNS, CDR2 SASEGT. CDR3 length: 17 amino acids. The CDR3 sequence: CASNYDRVVLRGTEAFF. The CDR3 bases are TGTGCCAGCAATTATGATAGGGTTGTCCTTAGGGGCACTGAAGCTTTCTTT.

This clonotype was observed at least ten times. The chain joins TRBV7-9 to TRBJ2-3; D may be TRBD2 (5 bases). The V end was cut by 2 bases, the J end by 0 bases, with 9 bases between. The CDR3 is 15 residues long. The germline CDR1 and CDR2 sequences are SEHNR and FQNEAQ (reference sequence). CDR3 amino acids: CASSLRGISTDTQYF. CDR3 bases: TGTGCCAGCAGCTTACGAGGGATAAGCACAGATACGCAGTATTTT.